This T cell receptor (beta chain) was documented in a study of T-cell memory formation after mild COVID-19. Study background: TCR clusters largely stayed donor specific.

TCRdb re-called the 5' RACE reads with MiXCR, one entry per CDR3 protein. The repertoire has over 70,000 distinct CDR3 sequences, about 13% of them found once; the top ten carry about 27%. Study results and caveats: CD4/CD8 balance held among clones contracting day 15 to 85, and later expanders leaned CD4+. Clones that contracted clustered mainly in CM and EM if CD4+ and in EMRA if CD8+. Within pre-infection memory, some responding clones were found, suggesting cross-reactive memory joined.

This CDR3 contains 14 residues. Germline V CDR1 and CDR2: DFQATT, SNEGSKA (reference sequence). Trimming pared 5 bases from V and 2 bases from J, leaving 16 bases between. This clonotype was picked up many times. Its specificity is unknown. This chain uses TRBV20-1 with TRBJ2-7; TRBD2 is a possible D gene (5 bases). The sequence derives from an adult woman who had mild COVID-19 (a few samples of this study predate the infection). Cell type and time point are not known. The sample was PBMCs or a T cell subset sorted from them (not recorded which). CDR3 sequence reads: CSARQLGTPYEQYF. The CDR3 DNA sequence: TGCAGTGCTCGCCAACTAGGAACCCCCTACGAGCAGTACTTC.